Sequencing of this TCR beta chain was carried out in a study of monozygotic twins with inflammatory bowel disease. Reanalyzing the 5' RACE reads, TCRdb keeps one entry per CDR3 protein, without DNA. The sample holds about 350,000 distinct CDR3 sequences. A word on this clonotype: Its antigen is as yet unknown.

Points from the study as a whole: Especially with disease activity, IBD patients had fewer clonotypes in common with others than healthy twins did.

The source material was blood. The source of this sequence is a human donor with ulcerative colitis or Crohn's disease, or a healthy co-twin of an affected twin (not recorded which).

CDR3 loop: CASSSRPGETQYF. This chain uses TRBV6-2 or TRBV6-3 with TRBJ2-5; TCRdb gives TRBD1 as the D gene, but with no DNA this cannot be confirmed. The V gene's germline CDR1 is MNHEY and CDR2 SVGEGT. CDR3 size: 13 residues.